The rows below give T cell receptor beta chains drawn from one sample of a study of identical twins. In TCRdb, the 5' RACE reads were re-called with MiXCR into one record per CDR3 protein. The table lists a few hundred thousand distinct CDR3 sequences, 8% to 9% of them singletons. The sample was also reused in another study, on yellow fever vaccine responses in identical twins.

The sample was memory (CD45RO+) T cells sorted from blood. The receptors here all came from a woman aged 18-29 years in good health. CDR3s include the opening cysteine and the closing phenylalanine or tryptophan.

J gene: TRBJ2-2; V gene: TRBV5-1; CDR3 protein: CASSPAGGTFNTGELFF
J gene: TRBJ1-5; V gene: TRBV9; CDR3 protein: CASSVGSVTGANQPQHF
J gene: TRBJ1-6; V gene: TRBV19; CDR3 protein: CASSISGQLNSPLHF
J gene: TRBJ1-1; V gene: TRBV9; CDR3 protein: CASGTDLNTEAFF
J gene: TRBJ2-1; V gene: TRBV2; CDR3 protein: CASSEVKTRNEQFF
J gene: TRBJ2-5; V gene: TRBV2; CDR3 protein: CASGGLDRGRETQYF
J gene: TRBJ2-3; V gene: TRBV5-1; CDR3 protein: CASSPGLAGKNTQYF
J gene: TRBJ1-1; V gene: TRBV29-1; CDR3 protein: CSVMGQAGTEAFF
J gene: TRBJ2-1; V gene: TRBV4-2; CDR3 protein: CASSQDRGTSGYNEQFF
J gene: TRBJ2-7; V gene: TRBV12-3/TRBV12-4; CDR3 protein: CASSLSSGSPYEQYF
J gene: TRBJ2-7; V gene: TRBV6-2/TRBV6-3; CDR3 protein: CAGPSRRVAPGEQYF
J gene: TRBJ1-4; V gene: TRBV7-9; CDR3 protein: CASSPGTGNNEKLFF
J gene: TRBJ2-3; V gene: TRBV28; CDR3 protein: CASSLLGSSTDTQYF
J gene: TRBJ1-1; V gene: TRBV20-1; CDR3 protein: CSVLGLYTEAFF
J gene: TRBJ2-2; V gene: TRBV5-1; CDR3 protein: CASSSLAGGPTGELFF
J gene: TRBJ2-7; V gene: TRBV5-6; CDR3 protein: CASSLTGGEQYF
J gene: TRBJ2-7; V gene: TRBV5-1; CDR3 protein: CASSLERSYEQYF
J gene: TRBJ1-2; V gene: TRBV10-3; CDR3 protein: CAISNRAQGADYGYTF
J gene: TRBJ2-2; V gene: TRBV28; CDR3 protein: CASSSAGSGVTGELFF
J gene: TRBJ2-3; V gene: TRBV12-3/TRBV12-4; CDR3 protein: CASSWAETQYF
J gene: TRBJ2-2; V gene: TRBV19; CDR3 protein: CASSIYTNTGELFF
J gene: TRBJ1-1; V gene: TRBV5-1; CDR3 protein: CASSLRTVNTEAFF
J gene: TRBJ2-3; V gene: TRBV19; CDR3 protein: CASSSLTHSGTDTQYF
J gene: TRBJ1-3; V gene: TRBV11-2; CDR3 protein: CASSFPLGSGDTIYF
J gene: TRBJ1-1; V gene: TRBV27; CDR3 protein: CASSLNRAGANTEAFF
J gene: TRBJ1-2; V gene: TRBV12-3/TRBV12-4; CDR3 protein: CASCTGAGYGYTF
J gene: TRBJ1-5; V gene: TRBV10-3; CDR3 protein: CAISEKGHNQPQHF
J gene: TRBJ2-5; V gene: TRBV5-1; CDR3 protein: CASRGTVQETQYF
J gene: TRBJ2-1; V gene: TRBV5-1; CDR3 protein: CASSLDRGLYNEQFF
J gene: TRBJ1-6; V gene: TRBV12-3/TRBV12-4; CDR3 protein: CASSLGQDTYNSPLHF
J gene: TRBJ2-1; V gene: TRBV14; CDR3 protein: CASSQPWGGEQFF
J gene: TRBJ2-1; V gene: TRBV5-6; CDR3 protein: CASSPQGGRGVHEQFF
J gene: TRBJ2-7; V gene: TRBV27; CDR3 protein: CASRGRTAHSFYEQYF
J gene: TRBJ2-1; V gene: TRBV25-1; CDR3 protein: CASSTREAHNEQFF
J gene: TRBJ1-4; V gene: TRBV7-2; CDR3 protein: CASSPRPPGSEKLFF
J gene: TRBJ1-1; V gene: TRBV5-5; CDR3 protein: CASQANGQINTEAFF
J gene: TRBJ1-5; V gene: TRBV12-3/TRBV12-4; CDR3 protein: CASTLQGEGRGNQPQHF
J gene: TRBJ1-2; V gene: TRBV5-1; CDR3 protein: CASSLTPTDVYGYTF
J gene: TRBJ1-1; V gene: TRBV29-1; CDR3 protein: CSVRGAEFAEAFF
J gene: TRBJ1-1; V gene: TRBV29-1; CDR3 protein: CSVEHQLEAFF
J gene: TRBJ2-1; V gene: TRBV5-5; CDR3 protein: CASSLTGLGNNEQFF
J gene: TRBJ1-1; V gene: TRBV14; CDR3 protein: CASSQAGHTEAFF